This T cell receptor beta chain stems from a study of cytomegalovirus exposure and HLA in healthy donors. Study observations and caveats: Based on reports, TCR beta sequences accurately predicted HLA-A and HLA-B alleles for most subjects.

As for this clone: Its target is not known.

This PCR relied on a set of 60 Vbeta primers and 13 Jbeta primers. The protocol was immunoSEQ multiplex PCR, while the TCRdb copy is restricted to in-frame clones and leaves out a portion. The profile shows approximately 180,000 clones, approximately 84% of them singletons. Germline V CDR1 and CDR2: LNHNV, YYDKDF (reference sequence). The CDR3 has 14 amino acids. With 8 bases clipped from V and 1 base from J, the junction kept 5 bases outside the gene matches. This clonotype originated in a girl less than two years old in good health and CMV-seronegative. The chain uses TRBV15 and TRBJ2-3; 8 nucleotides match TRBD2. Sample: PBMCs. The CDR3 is CATGAGGGTDTQYF. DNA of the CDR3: TGTGCCACCGGGGCGGGGGGAGGCACAGATACGCAGTATTTT.